The source of this T cell receptor (beta chain) is a study of control samples from healthy donors and cancer patients. TCRdb's table, derived via immunoSEQ multiplex PCR, lists solely in-frame clones and lacks some. The sample contains roughly 41,000 clones, less than 95% of which appear only once. Germline CDR1 reads MNHEY; CDR2 reads SVGAGI. This CDR3 is 15 amino acids long. The V and J ends lost 6 bases and 8 bases respectively, with 17 bases between them. Input material: blood. The chain is built from TRBV6-5 and TRBJ1-6; D is unclear. The TCR originated in a man in his sixties in good health. The CDR3 DNA sequence: TGTGCCAGCAGGCCACCGGGCGCGGCGGATTCACCCCTCCACTTT. This encodes CASRPPGAADSPLHF.